This T cell receptor (beta chain) derives from a study of blood T cell repertoires in COVID-19. Source study methods: The authors estimated nucleated cell counts from reference gene primer amplification. Repertoires were generated with immunoSEQ multiplex PCR, while TCRdb's copy carries only in-frame clones and drops some. V, J and clone size derive from that table, while D and trimming were established from the DNA sequence. The sample holds 200,000 to 250,000 clones, around 83% seen once. Per the germline V gene, CDR1 is MNHEY and CDR2 is SVGEGT. After removal of 3 bases from V and 9 bases from J, the junction contained 13 bases not matched to a gene. CDR3 length: 18 residues.

This rearrangement joins TRBV6-2 or TRBV6-3 to TRBJ2-1; 14 positions match TRBD2. The specimen was peripheral blood. The clonotype was recovered from a woman in her sixties or seventies with COVID-19, enrolled during active disease. For the CDR3, the DNA is TGTGCCAGCAGTTATCGATCTTTCGGGACTAGCGGGAGAAGTGAGCAGTTCTTC. It translates to CASSYRSFGTSGRSEQFF.